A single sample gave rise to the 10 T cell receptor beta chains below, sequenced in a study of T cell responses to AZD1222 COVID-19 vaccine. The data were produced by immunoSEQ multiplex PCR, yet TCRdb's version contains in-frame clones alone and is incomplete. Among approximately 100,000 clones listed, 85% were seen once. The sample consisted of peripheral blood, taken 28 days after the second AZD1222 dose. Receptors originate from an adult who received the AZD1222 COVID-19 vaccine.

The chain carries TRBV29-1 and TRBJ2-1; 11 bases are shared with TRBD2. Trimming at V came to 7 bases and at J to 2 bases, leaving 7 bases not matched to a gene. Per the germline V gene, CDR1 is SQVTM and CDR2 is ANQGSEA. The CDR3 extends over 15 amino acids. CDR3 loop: CSAGLAGGAYNEQFF. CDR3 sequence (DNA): TGCAGCGCTGGACTAGCGGGCGGGGCCTACAATGAGCAGTTCTTC.

The CDR3 protein is CASSGAPAYEQYF. The CDR3 nucleotides read TGTGCCAGCAGTGGGGCGCCCGCTTACGAGCAGTACTTC. V is TRBV28 and J is TRBJ2-7, with D perhaps TRBD1 (5 bases). There are 13 residues in the CDR3. With 5 bases removed from V and 4 bases from J, the gap between germline ends came to 12 bases. Germline loops: CDR1 MDHEN, CDR2 SYDVKM.

The CDR3 sequence is CASSPQGGIEAFF. Written as DNA, the CDR3 is TGCGCCAGCTCTCCCCAGGGGGGAATTGAAGCTTTCTTT. The chain employs TRBV5-1 and TRBJ1-1, with 7 nucleotides matching TRBD1. CDR1 is SGHRS, CDR2 YFSETQ, per germline. CDR3 size: 13 residues. Trimming removed 7 bases from V and 7 bases from J; junction bases left unmatched: 10.

The CDR3 loop reads CASILELGNTEAFF. Here the CDR3 DNA reads TGTGCCAGTATATTGGAACTGGGAAACACTGAAGCTTTCTTT. The chain is built from TRBV6-5 and TRBJ1-1; no clear D gene. This CDR3 is built from 14 residues. Between the trimmed V and J ends, which lost 9 bases and 2 bases, there was a span of 16 bases. Germline V gene data show CDR1 as MNHEY and CDR2 as SVGAGI.

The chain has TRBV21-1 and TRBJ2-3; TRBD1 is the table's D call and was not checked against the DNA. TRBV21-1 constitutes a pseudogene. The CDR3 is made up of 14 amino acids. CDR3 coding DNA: TGTGCCAGCAGCAAAGCGCCAGGGAAAGATACGCAGTATTTT. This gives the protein CASSKAPGKDTQYF.

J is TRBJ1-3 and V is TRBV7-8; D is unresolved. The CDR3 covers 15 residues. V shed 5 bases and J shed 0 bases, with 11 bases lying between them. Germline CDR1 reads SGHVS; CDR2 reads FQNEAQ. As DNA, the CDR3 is TGTGCCAGCAGCCCCAGACCTACCTCTGGAAACACCATATATTTT. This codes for CASSPRPTSGNTIYF.

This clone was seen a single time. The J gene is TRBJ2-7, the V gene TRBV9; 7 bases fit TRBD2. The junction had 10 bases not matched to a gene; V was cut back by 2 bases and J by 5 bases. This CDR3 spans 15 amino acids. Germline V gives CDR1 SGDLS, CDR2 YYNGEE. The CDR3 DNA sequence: TGTGCCAGCAGCGTGGACCCCCGGGGGGAAAACGAGCAGTACTTC. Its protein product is CASSVDPRGENEQYF. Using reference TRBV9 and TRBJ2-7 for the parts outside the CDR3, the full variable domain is DSGVTQTPKHLITATGQRVTLRCSPRSGDLSVYWYQQSLDQGLQFLIQYYNGEERAKGNILERFSAQQFPDLHSELNLSSLELGDSALYFCASSVDPRGENEQYFGPGTRLTVT.

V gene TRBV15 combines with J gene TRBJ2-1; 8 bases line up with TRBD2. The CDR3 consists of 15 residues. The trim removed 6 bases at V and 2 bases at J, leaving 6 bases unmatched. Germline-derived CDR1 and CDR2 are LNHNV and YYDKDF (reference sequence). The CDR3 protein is CATSLSGSPYNEQFF. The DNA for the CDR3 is TGTGCCACCAGTTTAAGCGGGAGCCCCTACAATGAGCAGTTCTTC.

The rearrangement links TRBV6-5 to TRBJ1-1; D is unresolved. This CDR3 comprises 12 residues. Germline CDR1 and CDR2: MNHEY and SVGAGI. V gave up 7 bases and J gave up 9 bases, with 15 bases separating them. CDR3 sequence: CASIRTGSQAFF. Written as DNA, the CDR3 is TGTGCCAGCATCCGCACGGGTAGTCAAGCTTTCTTT.

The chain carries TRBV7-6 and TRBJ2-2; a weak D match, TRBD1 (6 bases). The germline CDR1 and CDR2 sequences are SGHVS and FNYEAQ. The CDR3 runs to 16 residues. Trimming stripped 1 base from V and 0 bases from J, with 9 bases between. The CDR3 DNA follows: TGTGCCAGCAGCTTAGAAGGGACAACGAACACCGGGGAGCTGTTTTTT. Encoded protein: CASSLEGTTNTGELFF.